The rows below give T cell receptor beta chains drawn from one sample of a study of cytomegalovirus exposure and HLA in healthy donors. Using immunoSEQ multiplex PCR, the repertoire was profiled, and TCRdb retains in-frame clones only, with some absent. The repertoire holds 120,000 to 150,000 clones, with under 90% as singletons. Input material: PBMCs. These receptor sequences come from a male donor in good health and CMV-seronegative. Both conserved end residues are part of each CDR3. Fields, in order: CDR3 DNA, CDR3 protein, V gene, D gene, clone size, J gene. A D gene is named only where the DNA matches it firmly. Clone sizes are given selectively: once, few, many, or a class where the clone is expanded.

DNA: TGTGCCATCGGGGAGACAGGGGGCATTTACAATGAGCAGTTCTTC
CDR3: CAIGETGGIYNEQFF
V: TRBV10-3
D: TRBD1
size: few
J: TRBJ2-1

DNA: TGTGCCAGCAGCACCCTGAGGCAGGGGTCTTGGTACGAGCAGTACTTC
CDR3: CASSTLRQGSWYEQYF
V: TRBV5-6
D: -
size: -
J: TRBJ2-7

DNA: TGTGCCAGCAGCTTATCTCAGGACAGGACGCAGTATTTT
CDR3: CASSLSQDRTQYF
V: TRBV7-2
D: TRBD1
size: -
J: TRBJ2-3

DNA: TGCAGCGTTGAAACAGGGGAGAATCGAGAGACCCAGTACTTC
CDR3: CSVETGENRETQYF
V: TRBV29-1
D: TRBD1
size: -
J: TRBJ2-5

DNA: TGTGCCAGCAGCGTGGGGCAGGGGATGACTGAAGCTTTCTTT
CDR3: CASSVGQGMTEAFF
V: TRBV27
D: -
size: -
J: TRBJ1-1

DNA: TGTGCCAGCAGCCGGGACTTCATCAACACTGAAGCTTTCTTT
CDR3: CASSRDFINTEAFF
V: TRBV6-1
D: -
size: -
J: TRBJ1-1

DNA: TGTGCCAGCAGACCAGGGGGATCCCCGGACTACAATGAGCAGTTCTTC
CDR3: CASRPGGSPDYNEQFF
V: TRBV27
D: TRBD1
size: once
J: TRBJ2-1

DNA: TGTGCCAGCAGTGAATTCTCCGGGGACAGGAGCACAGATACGCAGTATTTT
CDR3: CASSEFSGDRSTDTQYF
V: TRBV25-1
D: TRBD1
size: -
J: TRBJ2-3

DNA: TGTGCCAGCAGTTATTCGAATTTTGCGTCCGAGCAGTACTTC
CDR3: CASSYSNFASEQYF
V: TRBV6-5
D: -
size: -
J: TRBJ2-7

DNA: TGCAGCGTCGGACTAGCGGGTCTCAATGAGCAGTTCTTC
CDR3: CSVGLAGLNEQFF
V: TRBV29-1
D: TRBD2
size: -
J: TRBJ2-1

DNA: TGTGCCAGCAGCCAGGGGGCTCAGCAGTTCTTC
CDR3: CASSQGAQQFF
V: TRBV11-3
D: TRBD1
size: -
J: TRBJ2-1

DNA: TGTGCCAGCAGCACCAGGGGTTCCTACGAGCAGTACTTC
CDR3: CASSTRGSYEQYF
V: TRBV2
D: -
size: -
J: TRBJ2-7

DNA: TGTGCCAGCGACACAGGGGGGGACAATGAGCAGTTCTTC
CDR3: CASDTGGDNEQFF
V: TRBV9
D: -
size: -
J: TRBJ2-1

DNA: TGTGCCAGCAGCGTTGGCCTGAACACTGAAGCTTTCTTT
CDR3: CASSVGLNTEAFF
V: TRBV2
D: -
size: -
J: TRBJ1-1

DNA: TGTGCCAGCAGCTTAAGGGGAGGACTAGCGGGTGGCTCCCTCGGCGAGCAGTACTTC
CDR3: CASSLRGGLAGGSLGEQYF
V: TRBV7-9
D: TRBD2
size: -
J: TRBJ2-7

DNA: TGTGCCAGCAGGGCCCGGGGACAGGGGGCTTTCCAGCCCCAGCATTTT
CDR3: CASRARGQGAFQPQHF
V: TRBV21-1
D: -
size: -
J: TRBJ1-5

DNA: TGTGCCTGTCTTATGGCGGGATCCGGGGAGCTGTTTTTT
CDR3: CACLMAGSGELFF
V: TRBV30
D: -
size: -
J: TRBJ2-2

DNA: TGTGCCAGCAGCTTGGGGGGGAGCAAAAACATTCAGTACTTC
CDR3: CASSLGGSKNIQYF
V: TRBV11-3
D: TRBD2
size: -
J: TRBJ2-4

DNA: TGTGCCAGCAGTTCTGGGACAGGAGGAGAGGAGCCCCAGCATTTT
CDR3: CASSSGTGGEEPQHF
V: TRBV27
D: TRBD1
size: few
J: TRBJ1-5

DNA: TGTGCCAGCTCACCCGGGGACTTCTCGAAGATGAACACTGAAGCTTTCTTT
CDR3: CASSPGDFSKMNTEAFF
V: TRBV18
D: -
size: -
J: TRBJ1-1

DNA: TGTGCCAGCAGCGCTACCGGGACAGGAATTTACGAGCAGTACTTC
CDR3: CASSATGTGIYEQYF
V: TRBV7-8
D: TRBD1
size: -
J: TRBJ2-7

DNA: TGTGCCATCAGTGTTAGCGACAGGCTAGACACTGAAGCTTTCTTT
CDR3: CAISVSDRLDTEAFF
V: TRBV10-3
D: -
size: -
J: TRBJ1-1

DNA: TGTGCCAGCAGCTCAAGACAGGGATCGAACACCGGGGAGCTGTTTTTT
CDR3: CASSSRQGSNTGELFF
V: TRBV5-4
D: TRBD1
size: -
J: TRBJ2-2

DNA: TGTGCCAGCAGTTTCGACAGCAATGAGCAGTTCTTC
CDR3: CASSFDSNEQFF
V: TRBV27
D: -
size: -
J: TRBJ2-1

DNA: TGTGCCAGTAGGGCCGGGACAGGGTCGTCTACACAGCCCCAGCATTTT
CDR3: CASRAGTGSSTQPQHF
V: TRBV19
D: TRBD1
size: -
J: TRBJ1-5

DNA: TGTGCCAGCAGCTTCGACAGACTTACCGGGGAGCTGTTTTTT
CDR3: CASSFDRLTGELFF
V: TRBV5-4
D: -
size: -
J: TRBJ2-2

DNA: TGTGCCTGTTCCTTCCCGGGACTAGGTTCTTATGAGCAGTACTTC
CDR3: CACSFPGLGSYEQYF
V: TRBV30
D: TRBD2
size: -
J: TRBJ2-7

DNA: TGTGCCAGCAGTGCTTATGGGGCCAACACCGGGGAGCTGTTTTTT
CDR3: CASSAYGANTGELFF
V: TRBV6-1
D: -
size: -
J: TRBJ2-2

DNA: TGCGCCAGCAGCATGGATACAGGGGGGGCGAACACCGGGGAGCTGTTTTTT
CDR3: CASSMDTGGANTGELFF
V: TRBV5-1
D: -
size: -
J: TRBJ2-2

DNA: TGTGCCAGCAGCGCGTACGGGACACAAGAGACCCAGTACTTC
CDR3: CASSAYGTQETQYF
V: TRBV9
D: -
size: -
J: TRBJ2-5

DNA: TGTGCCACCACGTCCTTGCGGGAGAATGAGCAGTTCTTC
CDR3: CATTSLRENEQFF
V: TRBV6-6
D: TRBD2
size: -
J: TRBJ2-1

DNA: TGTACCTGGATGGAGTGGGGGACAGAACGCGAGCAGTACTTC
CDR3: CTWMEWGTEREQYF
V: TRBV30
D: TRBD1
size: -
J: TRBJ2-7

DNA: TGTGCCAGCAGTTTACGACTAGCGGGAGCTGGGGAGCAGTACTTC
CDR3: CASSLRLAGAGEQYF
V: TRBV27
D: TRBD2
size: -
J: TRBJ2-7

DNA: TGTGCCACCAGCCCGACAGGGGGAAGATACGAGCAGTACTTC
CDR3: CATSPTGGRYEQYF
V: TRBV15
D: TRBD1
size: -
J: TRBJ2-7

DNA: TGTGCCAGCAGCTTATTCGACAGGAGCACAGATACGCAGTATTTT
CDR3: CASSLFDRSTDTQYF
V: TRBV7-9
D: -
size: -
J: TRBJ2-3

DNA: TGTGCCAGCACTGGGGGACTTTACACCGGGGAGCTGTTTTTT
CDR3: CASTGGLYTGELFF
V: TRBV6-6
D: -
size: few
J: TRBJ2-2

DNA: TGTGCCAGCAGTTTAACAGGACAGAACACTGAAGCTTTCTTT
CDR3: CASSLTGQNTEAFF
V: TRBV9
D: -
size: -
J: TRBJ1-1

DNA: TGTGCCATCAGTGAGTTGGGCCCCATAGGCGCCGGGGAGCTGTTTTTT
CDR3: CAISELGPIGAGELFF
V: TRBV10-3
D: -
size: -
J: TRBJ2-2

DNA: TGTGCCAGCAGTGATGGATTAGCGGGAGGAAGTGAGCAGTTCTTC
CDR3: CASSDGLAGGSEQFF
V: TRBV2
D: TRBD2
size: once
J: TRBJ2-1

DNA: TGTGCCAGCATCATTGGCGGGGGGGATGAAGCTTTCTTT
CDR3: CASIIGGGDEAFF
V: TRBV6-6
D: -
size: -
J: TRBJ1-1

DNA: TGTGCCGCCTGTCGCGGGAGAAATGAGGTTGGAGCCGGGGAGCTGTTTTTT
CDR3: CAACRGRNEVGAGELFF
V: TRBV10-3
D: TRBD2
size: -
J: TRBJ2-2

DNA: TGCGCCAGCAGCCAACTTAGCGTTCCAGATACGCAGTATTTT
CDR3: CASSQLSVPDTQYF
V: TRBV4-3
D: -
size: few
J: TRBJ2-3

DNA: TGTGCCAGCAGTCTAGCTACTGGGGCCAACGTCCTGACTTTC
CDR3: CASSLATGANVLTF
V: TRBV6-6
D: -
size: -
J: TRBJ2-6

DNA: TGTGCCAGCAGCTTAGGGCGGGAGGGCCCATACAATGAGCAGTTCTTC
CDR3: CASSLGREGPYNEQFF
V: TRBV7-9
D: TRBD2
size: -
J: TRBJ2-1

DNA: TGTGCCAGCAGTTACTCCGCGGAGAGGAATCAGCCCCAGCATTTT
CDR3: CASSYSAERNQPQHF
V: TRBV6-6
D: -
size: -
J: TRBJ1-5

DNA: TGCGCCAGCAGCTTGGAGCATAACACTGAAGCTTTCTTT
CDR3: CASSLEHNTEAFF
V: TRBV5-1
D: -
size: once
J: TRBJ1-1

DNA: TGTGCCAGCAGTGAATCGGGGGGTGGGGCCAACGTCCTGACTTTC
CDR3: CASSESGGGANVLTF
V: TRBV2
D: TRBD2
size: once
J: TRBJ2-6

DNA: TGCGCCAGCACCGGACAGGGAATGGGGGAGACCCAGTACTTC
CDR3: CASTGQGMGETQYF
V: TRBV5-1
D: TRBD1
size: -
J: TRBJ2-5

DNA: TGTGCCAGCAGTTTTCGACTAGCGGGAATGGCAGATACGCAGTATTTT
CDR3: CASSFRLAGMADTQYF
V: TRBV28
D: TRBD2
size: -
J: TRBJ2-3

DNA: TGTGCCAGCAGCTCCCTTGGAGGGGGAGGGCCGGGGGAGCAGTACTTC
CDR3: CASSSLGGGGPGEQYF
V: TRBV5-4
D: -
size: -
J: TRBJ2-7